This T cell receptor beta chain appears in the sequencing data of a study of identical twins. CDR3 length equals 16 residues. A single count supports this clonotype. Its antigen is undetermined. Germline is not matched at one junction end, which may reflect a read error. Points from the study as a whole: Out-of-frame sharing of TCR alpha in monozygotic twins was underestimated by models.

MiXCR, applied by TCRdb to the 5' RACE reads, yields one record per CDR3 protein. This repertoire shows 1.5 million to 2 million distinct CDR3 sequences, under 35% found once; its top ten account for around 0.25%. The chain joins TRBV12-3 or TRBV12-4 to TRBJ2-3; 8 nucleotides align to TRBD1. The sequenced material came from cord blood. This TCR was sampled from a newborn girl in good health. CDR3 bases: TGTGCCAGCAGTTTTCGGAGACAGGGGAGGACAGATGCGCAGTATTTC. It specifies CASSFRRQGRTDAQYF.